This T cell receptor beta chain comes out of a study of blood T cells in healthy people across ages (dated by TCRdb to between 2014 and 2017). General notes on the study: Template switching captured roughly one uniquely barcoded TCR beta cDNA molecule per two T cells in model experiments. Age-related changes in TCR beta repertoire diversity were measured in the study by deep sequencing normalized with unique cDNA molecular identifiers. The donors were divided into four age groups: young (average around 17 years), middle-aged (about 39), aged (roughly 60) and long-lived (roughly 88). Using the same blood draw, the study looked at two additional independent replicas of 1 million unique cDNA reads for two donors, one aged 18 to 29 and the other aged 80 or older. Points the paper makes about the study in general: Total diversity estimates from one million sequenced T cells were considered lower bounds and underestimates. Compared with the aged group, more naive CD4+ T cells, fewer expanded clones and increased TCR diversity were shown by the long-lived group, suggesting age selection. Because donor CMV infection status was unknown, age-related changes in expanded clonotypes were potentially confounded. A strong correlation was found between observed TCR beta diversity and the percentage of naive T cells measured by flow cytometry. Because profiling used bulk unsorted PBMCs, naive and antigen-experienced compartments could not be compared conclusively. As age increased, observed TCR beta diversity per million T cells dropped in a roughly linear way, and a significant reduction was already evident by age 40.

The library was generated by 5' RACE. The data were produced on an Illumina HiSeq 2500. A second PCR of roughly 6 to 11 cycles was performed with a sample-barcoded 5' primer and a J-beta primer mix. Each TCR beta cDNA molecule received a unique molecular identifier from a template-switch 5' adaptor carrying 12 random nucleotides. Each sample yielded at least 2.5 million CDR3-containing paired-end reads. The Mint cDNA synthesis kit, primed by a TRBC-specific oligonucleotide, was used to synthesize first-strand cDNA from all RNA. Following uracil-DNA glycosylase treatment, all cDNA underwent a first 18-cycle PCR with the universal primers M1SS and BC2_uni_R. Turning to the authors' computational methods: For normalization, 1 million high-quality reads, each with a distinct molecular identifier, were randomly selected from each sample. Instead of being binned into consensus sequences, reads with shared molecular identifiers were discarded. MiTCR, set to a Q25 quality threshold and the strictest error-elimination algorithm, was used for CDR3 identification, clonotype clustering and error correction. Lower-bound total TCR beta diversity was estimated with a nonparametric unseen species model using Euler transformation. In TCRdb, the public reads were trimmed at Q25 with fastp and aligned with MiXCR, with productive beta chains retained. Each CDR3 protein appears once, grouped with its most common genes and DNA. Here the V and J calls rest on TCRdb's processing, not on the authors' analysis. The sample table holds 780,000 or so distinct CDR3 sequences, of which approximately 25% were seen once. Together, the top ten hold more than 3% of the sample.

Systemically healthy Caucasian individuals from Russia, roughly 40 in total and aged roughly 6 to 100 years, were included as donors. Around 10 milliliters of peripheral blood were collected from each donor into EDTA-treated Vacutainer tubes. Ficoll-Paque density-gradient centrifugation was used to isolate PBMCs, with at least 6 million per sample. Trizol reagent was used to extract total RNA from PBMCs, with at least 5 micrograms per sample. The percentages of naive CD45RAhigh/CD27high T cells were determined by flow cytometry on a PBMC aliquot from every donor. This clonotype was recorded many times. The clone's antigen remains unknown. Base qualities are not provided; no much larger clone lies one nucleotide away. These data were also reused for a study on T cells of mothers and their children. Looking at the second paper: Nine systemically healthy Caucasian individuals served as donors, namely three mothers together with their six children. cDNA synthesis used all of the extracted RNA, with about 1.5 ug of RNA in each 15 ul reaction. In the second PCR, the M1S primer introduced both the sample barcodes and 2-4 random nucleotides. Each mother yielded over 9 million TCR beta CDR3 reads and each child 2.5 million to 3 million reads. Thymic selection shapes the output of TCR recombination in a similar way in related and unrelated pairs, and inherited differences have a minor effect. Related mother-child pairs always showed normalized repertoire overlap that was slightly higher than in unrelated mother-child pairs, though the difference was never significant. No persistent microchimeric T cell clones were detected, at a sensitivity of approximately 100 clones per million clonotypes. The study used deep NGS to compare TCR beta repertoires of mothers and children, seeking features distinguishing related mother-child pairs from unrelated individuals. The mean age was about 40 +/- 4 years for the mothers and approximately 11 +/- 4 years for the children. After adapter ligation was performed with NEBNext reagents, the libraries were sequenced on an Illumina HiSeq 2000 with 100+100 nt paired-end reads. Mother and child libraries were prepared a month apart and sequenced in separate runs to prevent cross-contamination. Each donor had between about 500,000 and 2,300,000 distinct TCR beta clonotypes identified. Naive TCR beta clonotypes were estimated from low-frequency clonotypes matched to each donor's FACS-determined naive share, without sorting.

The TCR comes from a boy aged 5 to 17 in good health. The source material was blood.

The CDR3 has the sequence CSARVGLAKETQYF. The nucleotide sequence is TGCAGTGCTAGAGTGGGACTAGCCAAAGAGACCCAGTACTTC. In this chain, TRBV20-1 is recombined with TRBJ2-5; 9 junctional bases match TRBD2. V is pruned by 1 base and J by 3 bases, leaving 3 bases of the junction without a gene match. From cysteine to phenylalanine, the CDR3 is 14 amino acids long. The read is trimmed to its CDR3 DNA, 42 bases read in frame from base 1. The CDR1 and CDR2 encoded by the germline V gene (reference sequence) are DFQATT and SNEGSKA.